One and the same sample provided the 3 T cell receptor beta chains below, sequenced in a study of esophageal squamous cell carcinoma under preoperative chemotherapy. As to time point: after preoperative PTX-NDP chemotherapy. MiXCR, applied by TCRdb to the PCR reads, yields one record per CDR3 protein. Of 9,000 to 9,500 distinct CDR3 sequences listed, around 48% are singletons. The specimen was taken from a patient given preoperative chemotherapy. The receptor source for this set is a human donor with esophageal squamous cell carcinoma. The donor label of this sample is uncertain.

This clonotype was detected only once. The chain is built from TRBV7-2 and TRBJ2-2; D not resolved. CDR3 length: 13 residues. Germline CDR1 and CDR2: SGHTA and FQGNSA. V lost 3 bases to trimming and J lost 1 base, with 3 bases between them. DNA for the CDR3: TGTGCCAGCAGCTTCGGGAACACCGGGGAGCTGTTTTTT. Protein sequence: CASSFGNTGELFF. The whole variable domain, filled in from reference TRBV7-2 and TRBJ2-2, reads GAGVSQSPSNKVTEKGKDVELRCDPISGHTALYWYRQSLGQGLEFLIYFQGNSAPDKSGLPSDRFSAERTGGSVSTLTIQRTQQEDSAVYLCASSFGNTGELFFGEGSRLTVL.

As for this clonotype: The CDR3 ends on some other residue instead of the conserved phenylalanine or tryptophan, so this is likely a read error. This sequence joins TRBV4-1 and TRBJ2-1; perhaps TRBD1 as D (7 bases). Trimming took 4 bases from V and 6 from J, leaving 19 bases between them. Germline V gene sequence: CDR1 MGHRA, CDR2 YSYEKL. CDR3 size: 16 residues. CDR3 sequence: CASSRVGGQWSNEQFL. CDR3 DNA: TGCGCCAGCAGCCGCGTCGGGGGACAGTGGAGCAATGAGCAGTTCTTA.

Details on this clonotype: The junction and the germline gene differ at one end; a read error may be behind it. The rearrangement links TRBV6-1 to TRBJ2-3; 8 bases agree with TRBD2. The CDR3 sequence is 16 residues long. From germline, CDR1 is MNHNS and CDR2 SASEGT. Here the CDR3 reads CASGGRGGGDPETQYF. CDR3 DNA sequence: TGTGCCAGCGGGGGCCGGGGGGGGGGTGACCCAGAGACGCAGTATTTC.